Presented here are 3 T cell receptor beta chains from one specimen sequenced in a study of siplizumab effects on memory and regulatory T cells. Clones were sequenced by immunoSEQ multiplex PCR, and TCRdb holds only the in-frame ones, with some missing. The sample yields 100,000 to 120,000 clones, roughly 92% seen once. The sample consisted of CD4+ T cells sorted from blood. These receptors all stem from a human donor in good health.

V and J are TRBV5-1 and TRBJ1-1; the D gene is possibly TRBD1 (5 bases). The V end lost 3 bases, the J end lost 0 bases, and 15 bases lay between the germline ends. The length of the CDR3 is 16 residues. The germline V gene has CDR1 SGHRS and CDR2 YFSETQ. The CDR3 is CASSWRGPRMNTEAFF. The CDR3 region has the DNA TGCGCCAGCAGCTGGAGGGGCCCTCGGATGAACACTGAAGCTTTCTTT.

V and J are TRBV27 and TRBJ2-7; TRBD1 is a possible D gene (6 bases). The CDR3 contains 13 residues. Germline V gene sequence: CDR1 MNHEY, CDR2 SMNVEV (reference sequence). The ends were cut back, 3 bases at V and 2 bases at J, with 8 bases in the middle. CDR3 nucleotides: TGTGCCAGCAGTTTCGACAGGACCTACGAGCAGTACTTC. This translates into CASSFDRTYEQYF.

The chain combines TRBV6-6 with TRBJ1-1, with D unresolved. CDR3 length equals 13 residues. V was cut by 2 bases and J by 3 bases, with 7 bases left in between. CDR1 MNHNY and CDR2 SVGAGI come from the germline V gene (reference sequence). The chain's CDR3 is CASSYGEDTEAFF. CDR3 bases: TGTGCCAGCAGTTACGGGGAGGACACTGAAGCTTTCTTT.